The 30 T cell receptor beta chains in this list originate from one sample, sequenced in a study of CD8+ T cells in alopecia areata. Treatment described: oral pan-JAK inhibitor, 5-10 mg twice daily. Sequencing used cDNA as its template, made by extracting RNA and reverse transcribing it. Produced via immunoSEQ multiplex PCR; TCRdb's table is partial and in-frame only. This sample has 200,000 to 250,000 clones, with over 60% found just once. The sequencing here drew on CD4+ T cells sorted from blood, taken at approximately week 42, from a patient treated with tofacitinib. The receptor set was obtained from a human donor with alopecia areata.

This clone was seen a handful of times. The chain carries TRBV7-9 and TRBJ2-2; maybe TRBD1 (6 bases). V dropped 5 bases and J dropped 1 base, with 14 bases sitting between them. The germline gives CDR1 SEHNR, CDR2 FQNEAQ (reference sequence). The CDR3 is 16 residues long. CDR3 in amino acids: CASSQTDRKNTGELFF. The CDR3 nucleotides read TGTGCCAGCAGCCAAACGGACAGAAAGAACACCGGGGAGCTGTTTTTT. The variable domain in full, with the rest retrieved from reference TRBV7-9 and TRBJ2-2, is DTGVSQNPRHKITKRGQNVTFRCDPISEHNRLYWYRQTLGQGPEFLTYFQNEAQLEKSRLLSDRFSAERPKGSFSTLEIQRTEQGDSAMYLCASSQTDRKNTGELFFGEGSRLTVL.

This clone was seen only a few times. The chain recombines TRBV4-3 with TRBJ2-1; 13 bases match TRBD2. This CDR3 has 15 residues. In germline, CDR1 is LGHNA, CDR2 YSLEER. The trim removed 2 bases at V and 8 bases at J, leaving 3 bases unmatched. In DNA form, the CDR3 reads TGCGCCAGCAGCCAAACTAGCGGGGGGGCCTATGAGCAGTTCTTC. It codes for CASSQTSGGAYEQFF.

The chain combines TRBV7-8 with TRBJ2-3; D not certain. The CDR3 covers 12 residues. The V gene's germline CDR1 is SGHVS and CDR2 FQNEAQ. V lost 6 bases and J lost 8, with 12 bases in between. CDR3 bases: TGTGCCAGCAGTCCTTATTCTGGTACGCAGTATTTT. It encodes CASSPYSGTQYF.

CDR3 loop: CASRRVAGTGVMNTEAFF. The CDR3 DNA reads as TGCGCCAGCAGGCGGGTAGCTGGGACAGGCGTAATGAACACTGAAGCTTTCTTT. V gene TRBV5-1 combines with J gene TRBJ1-1, with TRBD1 matching 8 bases. The germline CDR1 and CDR2 sequences are SGHRS and YFSETQ. The trim removed 5 bases at V and 0 bases at J, leaving 15 bases unmatched. This CDR3 spans 18 amino acids. The variable domain in full, with the rest retrieved from reference TRBV5-1 and TRBJ1-1, is KAGVTQTPRYLIKTRGQQVTLSCSPISGHRSVSWYQQTPGQGLQFLFEYFSETQRNKGNFPGRFSGRQFSNSRSEMNVSTLELGDSALYLCASRRVAGTGVMNTEAFFGQGTRLTVV.

The gene calls are TRBV5-1 and TRBJ2-3; D possibly uses TRBD1 or TRBD2 (7 bases each). The CDR3 covers 18 residues. Germline V CDR1 and CDR2: SGHRS, YFSETQ. The V gene lost 4 bases and the J gene lost 5 bases, with 26 bases spanning the gap. DNA for the CDR3: TGCGCCAGCAGCGCAGGGAGGGGATCAGACAGGGCCGGAGATACGCAGTATTTT. It yields the protein CASSAGRGSDRAGDTQYF.

V and J are TRBV29-1 and TRBJ2-7; 9 bases agree with TRBD1. The CDR3 sequence is 14 residues long. Losses at the gene ends were 4 bases for V and 4 bases for J; bases not matched to a gene: 8. The germline gives CDR1 SQVTM, CDR2 ANQGSEA. For the CDR3, the DNA is TGCAGCGTTGTTTTGGACAGGGGACAATACGAGCAGTACTTC. The encoded protein is CSVVLDRGQYEQYF.

The table lists this clone with a few counts. This chain connects TRBV29-1 to TRBJ2-7; 11 bases fit TRBD1. The CDR3 runs to 17 residues. The germline CDR1 and CDR2 sequences are SQVTM and ANQGSEA. With V trimmed by 0 bases and J by 4 bases, 11 bases remained unmatched. As DNA, the CDR3 is TGCAGCGTTGAAGATGCCGTGACCGGGACAGGGGGTTACGAGCAGTACTTC. Its translation: CSVEDAVTGTGGYEQYF.

The gene calls are TRBV9 and TRBJ1-6, with D unclear. The CDR3 sequence is 15 residues long. In germline, CDR1 is SGDLS, CDR2 YYNGEE. With 4 bases removed from V and 8 bases from J, the gap between germline ends came to 16 bases. The CDR3 loop reads CASSKSPGSDSPLHF. CDR3 bases: TGTGCCAGCAGCAAGAGCCCAGGTTCAGATTCACCCCTCCACTTT. Full variable domain (outside the CDR3, taken from reference TRBV9 and TRBJ1-6): DSGVTQTPKHLITATGQRVTLRCSPRSGDLSVYWYQQSLDQGLQFLIQYYNGEERAKGNILERFSAQQFPDLHSELNLSSLELGDSALYFCASSKSPGSDSPLHFGNGTRLTVT.

This chain joins TRBV19 and TRBJ1-5, with D tentatively TRBD1 (6 bases). Germline V lookup: CDR1 LNHDA, CDR2 SQIVND (reference sequence). With 5 bases removed from V and 2 bases from J, the gap between germline ends came to 19 bases. This CDR3 is built from 17 residues. The CDR3 protein is CASSHGAGGLGNQPQHF. CDR3 DNA: TGTGCCAGTAGTCATGGGGCCGGGGGCTTGGGCAATCAGCCCCAGCATTTT.

This rearrangement joins TRBV30 to TRBJ2-1, with TRBD1 matching over 10 bases. The CDR3 extends over 12 amino acids. V lost 2 bases, J lost 13 bases, and 5 bases stayed unmatched. Germline CDR1 and CDR2: GTSNPN and SVGIG (reference sequence). The CDR3 sequence: CAWSPGQGYQFF. The DNA of the CDR3 is TGTGCCTGGAGTCCGGGACAGGGGTACCAGTTCTTC.

This sequence joins TRBV10-3 and TRBJ1-1; perhaps TRBD1 as D (5 bases). The V end lost 1 base, the J end lost 1 base, and 7 bases lay between the germline ends. The CDR3 is made up of 14 amino acids. Germline-derived CDR1 and CDR2 are ENHRY and SYGVKD. CDR3: CAISEWGRNTEAFF. In DNA form, the CDR3 reads TGTGCCATCAGTGAGTGGGGGAGGAACACTGAAGCTTTCTTT.

This clone was observed a single time. The chain couples TRBV19 to TRBJ1-2; unclear D gene. There are 14 residues in the CDR3. CDR1 and CDR2 from the germline V gene are LNHDA and SQIVND (reference sequence). The germline V and J ends were trimmed by 3 bases and 4 bases, with 12 bases remaining between them. The CDR3 coding sequence is TGTGCCAGTAGTATCTATGGCTCTTCCTATGGCTACACCTTC. Protein product: CASSIYGSSYGYTF.

The rearrangement links TRBV29-1 to TRBJ1-1; no firm D call. CDR3 size: 15 residues. The V end lost 1 base, the J end lost 1 base, and 13 bases lay between the germline ends. Per germline, CDR1 SQVTM and CDR2 ANQGSEA. The CDR3 sequence is CSVEVNKGWNTEAFF. CDR3 coding DNA: TGCAGCGTTGAAGTTAATAAAGGGTGGAACACTGAAGCTTTCTTT.

J is TRBJ1-5 and V is TRBV2; D possibly corresponds to TRBD1 (5 bases). V was trimmed by 5 bases and J by 6 bases, leaving 17 bases between them. CDR1 is SNHLY, CDR2 FYNNEI, per germline. This CDR3 is 15 amino acids long. The CDR3 loop reads CASSRRQGLGQPQHF. The CDR3 DNA sequence: TGTGCCAGCAGTAGGAGGCAGGGTTTGGGTCAGCCCCAGCATTTT.

The DNA of the CDR3 is TGTGCCAGCAGTGAAGGGACAGGGAGTTTCGATGAGCAGTTCTTC. It codes for CASSEGTGSFDEQFF. V gene TRBV2 combines with J gene TRBJ2-1; 8 positions match TRBD1. This CDR3 region has 15 residues. Germline V lookup: CDR1 SNHLY, CDR2 FYNNEI. Germline trimming cut 1 base from V and 8 bases from J; bases unmatched to any gene: 7.

CDR3 region: CASSVRGGATSSGANVLTF. The CDR3 DNA follows: TGTGCCAGCAGCGTAAGAGGAGGGGCCACCAGCTCTGGGGCCAACGTCCTGACTTTC. The chain is built from TRBV9 and TRBJ2-6, with a tentative D call TRBD2 (6 bases). The germline V gene has CDR1 SGDLS and CDR2 YYNGEE. The ends were cut back, 1 base at V and 0 bases at J, with 17 bases in the middle. The CDR3 is 19 amino acids. Filled out from reference TRBV9 and TRBJ2-6, the complete variable domain reads DSGVTQTPKHLITATGQRVTLRCSPRSGDLSVYWYQQSLDQGLQFLIQYYNGEERAKGNILERFSAQQFPDLHSELNLSSLELGDSALYFCASSVRGGATSSGANVLTFGAGSRLTVL.

This clone has a handful of counts. This chain joins TRBV29-1 and TRBJ1-1; D is perhaps TRBD1 (6 bases). CDR3 length equals 15 residues. Germline assignment: CDR1 SQVTM and CDR2 ANQGSEA. CDR3 sequence reads: CSVQGYRAMNTEAFF. The CDR3 nucleotides read TGCAGTGTCCAGGGGTACAGGGCCATGAACACTGAAGCTTTCTTT.

The chain couples TRBV25-1 to TRBJ2-1; 7 bases match TRBD1. Per the germline V gene, CDR1 is MGHDK and CDR2 is SYGVNS. The CDR3 has 17 residues. With 3 bases clipped from V and 5 bases from J, the junction kept 13 bases outside the gene matches. This CDR3 reads CASSDHRGSSSNNEQFF. As DNA, the CDR3 is TGTGCCAGCAGTGACCACAGGGGTAGCTCTTCGAACAATGAGCAGTTCTTC.

Remarks on this clone: Other DNA sequences in the same sample also yield this CDR3. The V gene is TRBV30, the J gene TRBJ1-1, with D uncertain. This CDR3 contains 10 residues. In germline, CDR1 is GTSNPN, CDR2 SVGIG (reference sequence). V lost 4 bases and J 4 bases, leaving 4 bases between the germline ends. The CDR3 DNA reads as TGTGCCTGGATACGCACTGAAGCTTTCTTT. Translation gives CAWIRTEAFF. The full variable domain, its missing parts supplied by reference TRBV30 and TRBJ1-1, is SQTIHQWPATLVQPVGSPLSLECTVEGTSNPNLYWYRQAAGRGLQLLFYSVGIGQISSEVPQNLSASRPQDRQFILSSKKLLLSDSGFYLCAWIRTEAFFGQGTRLTVV.

This chain connects TRBV12-5 to TRBJ1-1; D is uncertain. Germline CDR1 reads LGHNT; CDR2 reads FRNRAP. The CDR3 is made up of 14 amino acids. V lost 6 bases and J 0 bases, leaving 11 bases between the germline ends. The CDR3 sequence is CASGSAAMNTEAFF. The CDR3 DNA is TGTGCTAGTGGGTCGGCGGCGATGAACACTGAAGCTTTCTTT.

V usage is TRBV5-6 and J usage is TRBJ1-2, with 7 bases matching TRBD1. Germline CDR1 reads SGHDT; CDR2 reads YYEEEE. The CDR3 spans 14 residues. V dropped 1 base and J dropped 8; count of bases not matched to a gene: 8. CDR3 amino acids: CASSLPETGRGYTF. The DNA for the CDR3 is TGTGCCAGCAGCTTGCCCGAGACAGGGAGAGGCTACACCTTC.

Only one count was recorded for this clone. This rearrangement joins TRBV7-2 to TRBJ1-2, with D possibly matching TRBD1 (6 bases). The CDR3 sequence is 15 residues long. CDR1 is SGHTA, CDR2 FQGNSA, per germline. V was trimmed by 3 bases and J by 7 bases, leaving 18 bases between them. The CDR3 reads CASSFGGSTAGGYTF. The CDR3 DNA reads TGTGCCAGCAGCTTTGGGGGCTCCACTGCGGGTGGCTACACCTTC.

This chain uses TRBV7-2 with TRBJ1-2, with D possibly TRBD1 on 5 matching bases. Trimming shortened V by 4 bases and J by 2 bases, and 14 bases separated the two germline ends. The CDR3 covers 15 residues. The germline CDR1 and CDR2 sequences are SGHTA and FQGNSA. CDR3: CASSSPAGGNYGYTF. The CDR3, as DNA: TGTGCCAGCAGCTCGCCGGCGGGGGGGAACTATGGCTACACCTTC.

The chain links TRBV5-4 to TRBJ1-2; D ambiguous. V was clipped by 5 bases and J by 7 bases, with 15 bases between them. The CDR3 loop spans 13 amino acids. The germline gives CDR1 SGHNT, CDR2 YYREEE (reference sequence). The CDR3 sequence is CASRPKVLCGYTF. CDR3 in DNA: TGTGCCAGCAGGCCTAAAGTCCTGTGTGGCTACACCTTC.

V and J are TRBV29-1 and TRBJ2-3; possibly TRBD2 for D (7 bases). This CDR3 spans 15 amino acids. The V end was cut by 7 bases, the J end by 5 bases, with 22 bases between. Germline V gene data show CDR1 as SQVTM and CDR2 as ANQGSEA. The CDR3 DNA is TGCAGCGCCGATCTCCTCGGGGGGCGCGTAGATACGCAGTATTTT. Amino acids: CSADLLGGRVDTQYF.

The sample holds one count of this clone. The rearrangement links TRBV25-1 to TRBJ2-1; no definite D call. Trimming took 7 bases from V and 5 from J, leaving 6 bases between them. The CDR3 loop spans 11 amino acids. Germline lookup yields CDR1 MGHDK and CDR2 SYGVNS. The CDR3 region has the DNA TGTGCCAGCAAAGAGGACAATGAGCAGTTCTTC. Translated: CASKEDNEQFF.

The chain has TRBV18 and TRBJ1-1, with a weak D call TRBD1 (6 bases). V lost 2 bases, J lost 2 bases, and 15 bases lay in between. The CDR3 loop spans 16 amino acids. In germline, CDR1 is KGHSH, CDR2 LQKENI. The CDR3 nucleotides read TGTGCCAGCTCACCAAACCTCGGGACAAGTAACACTGAAGCTTTCTTT. This codes for CASSPNLGTSNTEAFF.

The gene calls are TRBV6-5 and TRBJ1-2; 9 bases fit TRBD1. Germline V lookup: CDR1 MNHEY, CDR2 SVGAGI. The CDR3 length is 13 residues. With 4 bases clipped from V and 6 bases from J, the junction kept 3 bases outside the gene matches. In nucleotides, the CDR3 is TGTGCCAGCAGTTTCGGACAGGGGAATGGCTACACCTTC. It encodes CASSFGQGNGYTF.

The rearrangement uses TRBV27 and TRBJ1-2, with TRBD1 identical over 8 bases. Germline V gene data show CDR1 as MNHEY and CDR2 as SMNVEV (reference sequence). The V gene end was trimmed by 7 bases and the J gene end by 0 bases; junction bases not matched to a gene: 10. CDR3 length: 16 amino acids. CDR3 nucleotide sequence: TGTGCCAGCACGACCCGGACAGGGCGAGCTAACTATGGCTACACCTTC. Its translation: CASTTRTGRANYGYTF.

The chain links TRBV7-2 to TRBJ2-5; D uncertain. CDR3 length equals 14 residues. The V gene's germline CDR1 is SGHTA and CDR2 FQGNSA. The V end was cut by 1 base, the J end by 4 bases, with 10 bases between. The CDR3 coding sequence is TGTGCCAGCAGCTTAGGACTTCTAGGAGAGACCCAGTACTTC. Its translation is CASSLGLLGETQYF.